Below, 4 T cell receptor beta chains from the same sample are listed, as sequenced in a study of cytomegalovirus exposure and HLA in healthy donors. TCRdb keeps only in-frame clones here, not all; method: immunoSEQ multiplex PCR. This table holds 90,000 to 140,000 clones, about 86% found once. Sequencing used PBMCs. The receptors were sampled from a woman between 18 and 29 years old in good health and CMV-seropositive.

The rearrangement joins TRBV21-1 to TRBJ2-7; TRBD1 is the table's D call and was not checked against the DNA. TRBV21-1 is described as a pseudogene. This CDR3 has 12 amino acids. In DNA form, the CDR3 reads TGTGCCAACAAATTGGGGCTCTACGAGCAGTACTTC. It codes for CANKLGLYEQYF.

The chain links TRBV2 to TRBJ2-4; weak D call: TRBD1 (6 bases). The germline V and J ends were trimmed by 6 bases and 0 bases, with 15 bases remaining between them. This CDR3 comprises 16 residues. Per germline, CDR1 SNHLY and CDR2 FYNNEI. The CDR3 nucleotides are TGTGCCAGCAGCGTAGACAGGTCGCTAGCCAAAAACATTCAGTACTTC. Its protein is CASSVDRSLAKNIQYF.

The chain has TRBV27 and TRBJ1-2, with unresolved D. The CDR3 sequence is 14 residues long. Germline V gives CDR1 MNHEY, CDR2 SMNVEV (reference sequence). V gave up 7 bases and J gave up 0 bases, with 12 bases separating them. CDR3 in amino acids: CASTSRGSNYGYTF. CDR3 nucleotide sequence: TGTGCCAGCACCAGTCGAGGGTCTAACTATGGCTACACCTTC.

The CDR3, as DNA: TGCGCCAGCAGCCCTACGACAGGGAACACTGAAGCTTTCTTT. This encodes CASSPTTGNTEAFF. The rearrangement uses TRBV4-1 and TRBJ1-1, with D perhaps TRBD1 (6 bases). The CDR3 has 14 residues. Trimming cost V 4 bases and J 1 base, with 10 bases left between them. CDR1 and CDR2 (germline): MGHRA, YSYEKL.